This T cell receptor beta chain was captured in a study of graft-versus-host responses after intestinal transplantation. The wider study: Anti-thymocyte globulin served as induction for all recipients, who then took tacrolimus and steroids for three to four years.

Using immunoSEQ multiplex PCR, the repertoire was profiled, and TCRdb retains in-frame clones only, with some absent. Of roughly 25,000 clones listed, about four fifths are singletons. As for this clone: What it recognizes is unknown.

Per the germline V gene, CDR1 is MNHEY and CDR2 is SVGAGI. The CDR3 has 14 residues. With V trimmed by 7 bases and J by 5 bases, 6 bases remained unmatched. Study outcomes and limitations: Recipient marrow showed GvH clones, some seen first in ileum or blood. Allografts carried high graft-versus-host to host-versus-graft clonal ratios in patients having graft-donor T cell macrochimerism. Association was observed between peak circulating GvH clone levels and early post-transplant HvG declines.

The sequencing used unstimulated CD8+ T cells sorted from spleen or lymph node cells, collected before transplant. The chain is built from TRBV6-5 and TRBJ2-7; 12 nucleotides agree with TRBD2. The sequence was obtained from a human donor who was the organ donor for an intestinal transplant. CDR3 DNA: TGTGCCAGCAAGGAATCTAGCGGGAGGGACGAGCAGTACTTC. It specifies CASKESSGRDEQYF.